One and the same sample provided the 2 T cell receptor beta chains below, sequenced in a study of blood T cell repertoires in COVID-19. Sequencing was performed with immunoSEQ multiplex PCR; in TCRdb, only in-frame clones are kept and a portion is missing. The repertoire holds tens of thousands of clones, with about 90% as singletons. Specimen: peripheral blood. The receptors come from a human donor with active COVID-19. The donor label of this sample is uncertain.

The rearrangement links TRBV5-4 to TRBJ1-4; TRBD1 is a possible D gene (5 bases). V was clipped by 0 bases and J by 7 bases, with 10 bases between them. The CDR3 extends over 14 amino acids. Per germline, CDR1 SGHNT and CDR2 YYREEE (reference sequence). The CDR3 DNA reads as TGTGCCAGCAGCTTGGAAGGGGAAGGTGAAAAACTGTTTTTT. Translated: CASSLEGEGEKLFF.

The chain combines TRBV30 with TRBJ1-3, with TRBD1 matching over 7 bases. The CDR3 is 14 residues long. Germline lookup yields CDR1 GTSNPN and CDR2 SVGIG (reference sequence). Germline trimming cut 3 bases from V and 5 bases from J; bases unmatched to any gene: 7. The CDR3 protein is CAWSRRGRRNTIYF. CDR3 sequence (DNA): TGTGCCTGGAGCCGAAGGGGGCGAAGAAACACCATATATTTT.